These 28 T cell receptor beta chains were sequenced from one sample in a study of T cells after yellow fever vaccination. Each CDR3 protein is one row after TCRdb ran MiXCR on the 5' RACE reads. The table includes under 700,000 distinct CDR3 sequences, around 17% detected once. This specimen was PBMCs, taken about 5 days after the first yellow fever vaccination. The receptor source for this set is a man younger than 30 who received the YFV17D yellow fever vaccine.

This clonotype appeared a few times. The rearrangement links TRBV5-1 to TRBJ2-3; D is ambiguous. CDR3 length: 14 amino acids. Germline CDR1 is SGHRS and CDR2 is YFSETQ. The V gene lost 2 bases and the J gene lost 2 bases, with 9 bases spanning the gap. The CDR3 reads CASSLLIPTDTQYF. Written as DNA, the CDR3 is TGCGCCAGCAGCTTATTGATACCCACAGATACGCAGTATTTT. Filled out from reference TRBV5-1 and TRBJ2-3, the complete variable domain reads KAGVTQTPRYLIKTRGQQVTLSCSPISGHRSVSWYQQTPGQGLQFLFEYFSETQRNKGNFPGRFSGRQFSNSRSEMNVSTLELGDSALYLCASSLLIPTDTQYFGPGTRLTVL.

The chain employs TRBV7-8 and TRBJ1-4; 11 nucleotides agree with TRBD1. The CDR3 totals 16 residues. Germline CDR1 is SGHVS and CDR2 is FQNEAQ. V lost 1 base and J lost 6; bases outside the gene matches: 4. Here the CDR3 DNA reads TGTGCCAGCAGCTTAGGGGGGACAGGGGGATATGAAAAACTGTTTTTT. Its translation is CASSLGGTGGYEKLFF. Variable domain in full (rest from reference TRBV7-8 and TRBJ1-4): GAGVSQSPRYKVAKRGQDVALRCDPISGHVSLFWYQQALGQGPEFLTYFQNEAQLDKSGLPSDRFFAERPEGSVSTLKIQRTQQEDSAVYLCASSLGGTGGYEKLFFGSGTQLSVL.

This clonotype occurred a few times. V usage is TRBV5-5 and J usage is TRBJ1-2, with TRBD1 as a possible D gene (6 bases). Germline lookup yields CDR1 SGHKS and CDR2 YYEKEE (reference sequence). The CDR3 contains 14 residues. The V end lost 4 bases, the J end lost 0 bases, and 10 bases lay between the germline ends. The CDR3 DNA follows: TGTGCCAGCAGCCCACAGGGTCCTAACTATGGCTACACCTTC. Translating gives CASSPQGPNYGYTF.

The chain combines TRBV12-3 or TRBV12-4 with TRBJ2-7; D gene uncertain. V was trimmed by 3 bases and J by 4 bases, leaving 10 bases between them. The CDR3 loop spans 13 amino acids. The chain's CDR3 is CASSFSHWYEQYF. Written as DNA, the CDR3 is TGTGCCAGCAGTTTTAGTCACTGGTACGAGCAGTACTTC.

This clonotype was recorded a few times. The chain is built from TRBV29-1 and TRBJ2-6, with D possibly matching TRBD1 (6 bases). The germline V and J ends were trimmed by 4 bases and 0 bases, with 19 bases remaining between them. The CDR3 is 18 residues long. Germline lookup yields CDR1 SQVTM and CDR2 ANQGSEA. CDR3 region: CSVVLGDTRFSGANVLTF. CDR3 in DNA: TGCAGCGTTGTCCTGGGGGACACCCGATTCTCTGGGGCCAACGTCCTGACTTTC.

The J gene is TRBJ2-1, the V gene TRBV5-1; 9 nucleotides line up with TRBD2. Germline trimming cut 1 base from V and 0 bases from J; bases unmatched to any gene: 8. Germline assignment: CDR1 SGHRS and CDR2 YFSETQ. The length of the CDR3 is 18 residues. CDR3 sequence (DNA): TGCGCCAGCAGCTTGCCAGCGGGGGGCTTTAACTCCTACAATGAGCAGTTCTTC. Protein: CASSLPAGGFNSYNEQFF.

This clonotype occurred a few times. This rearrangement joins TRBV6-5 to TRBJ2-7, with D perhaps matching TRBD1 (5 bases). Germline CDR1 reads MNHEY; CDR2 reads SVGAGI. Trimming took off 2 bases at V and 3 bases at J, with 11 bases between the two ends. This CDR3 comprises 14 residues. The CDR3: CASSYARVGYEQYV. The CDR3 nucleotides read TGTGCCAGCAGTTACGCCAGGGTAGGCTACGAGCAGTACGTC.

The chain has TRBV7-2 and TRBJ2-1; tentatively, D is TRBD2 (6 bases). CDR3 length equals 14 residues. Germline lookup yields CDR1 SGHTA and CDR2 FQGNSA. Trimming took off 5 bases at V and 8 bases at J, with 16 bases between the two ends. In DNA, the CDR3 is TGTGCCAGCAGCGGAGGGTACTGGGGCCATGAGCAGTTCTTC. Protein product: CASSGGYWGHEQFF.

This sequence joins TRBV7-2 and TRBJ2-5; 7 nucleotides agree with TRBD2. This CDR3 is 15 amino acids long. From germline, CDR1 is SGHTA and CDR2 FQGNSA. The ends lost 7 bases at V and 0 bases at J; junction bases unmatched: 8. Written as DNA, the CDR3 is TGTGCCAGCAACGCCAGGGAGGGGTACCAAGAGACCCAGTACTTC. Its protein product is CASNAREGYQETQYF.

This sequence joins TRBV7-9 and TRBJ1-2; no firm D call. CDR3 length: 9 amino acids. Germline values: CDR1 SEHNR, CDR2 FQNEAQ (reference sequence). V lost 5 bases and J 7 bases, leaving 2 bases between the germline ends. The CDR3 region is CASSPGYTF. The CDR3 DNA reads as TGTGCCAGCAGCCCTGGCTACACCTTC.

This clonotype occurred a few times. The chain recombines TRBV4-1 with TRBJ2-7; D possibly corresponds to TRBD2 (6 bases). Germline V gives CDR1 MGHRA, CDR2 YSYEKL. The CDR3 has 14 residues. The V gene lost 4 bases and the J gene lost 5 bases, with 15 bases spanning the gap. The CDR3 DNA reads TGCGCCAGCAGCCTGGCGGGGTCTGGGGACGAGCAGTACTTC. This sequence encodes CASSLAGSGDEQYF.

In this sample, this clonotype turned up a few times. The chain couples TRBV10-3 to TRBJ2-7; 7 bases match TRBD1. CDR1 is ENHRY, CDR2 SYGVKD, per germline. The CDR3 is made up of 11 amino acids. The J segment lost 6 bases and the V segment lost 6 bases, leaving 2 bases of the junction unmatched. The CDR3 DNA follows: TGTGCCATCAGGACAGGGCGCGAGCAGTACTTC. This encodes CAIRTGREQYF.

The chain combines TRBV19 with TRBJ2-6, with 7 positions matching TRBD1. V shed 5 bases, J shed 0 bases, and the junction held 10 bases outside the gene matches. The CDR3 extends over 18 amino acids. The germline V gene encodes CDR1 LNHDA and CDR2 SQIVND (reference sequence). CDR3 bases: TGTGCCAGTAGTGACTACGTGGCAGGGGGCTCTGGGGCCAACGTCCTGACTTTC. Protein sequence: CASSDYVAGGSGANVLTF.

V and J are TRBV7-6 and TRBJ2-7; D is uncertain. V was shortened by 2 bases and J by 0 bases, with 8 bases between the two germline ends. Germline CDR1 reads SGHVS; CDR2 reads FNYEAQ. This CDR3 region has 14 residues. The CDR3 loop is CASSLLGGSYEQYF. In DNA, the CDR3 is TGTGCCAGCAGCTTATTGGGCGGCTCCTACGAGCAGTACTTC.

This clonotype was detected a few times. This chain joins TRBV4-3 and TRBJ1-5, with D uncertain. Germline loops: CDR1 LGHNA, CDR2 YSLEER. Trimming removed 0 bases from V and 3 bases from J, with 6 bases in between. The CDR3 totals 14 residues. CDR3 residues: CASSQDMFNQPQHF. CDR3 nucleotides: TGCGCCAGCAGCCAAGATATGTTCAATCAGCCCCAGCATTTT.

The sample holds a few counts of this clonotype. The chain joins TRBV7-6 to TRBJ1-1; 10 bases are a match to TRBD1. Germline trimming cut 1 base from V and 4 bases from J; bases unmatched to any gene: 12. This CDR3 region has 18 residues. The V gene's germline CDR1 is SGHVS and CDR2 FNYEAQ. The CDR3 DNA follows: TGTGCCAGCAGCTTAGAAGCCGACAGGGGGCTAGCCGGCACTGAAGCTTTCTTT. This sequence encodes CASSLEADRGLAGTEAFF.

The gene calls are TRBV5-4 and TRBJ2-3; TRBD2 aligns across 9 bases. V shed 6 bases, J shed 5 bases, and the junction held 10 bases outside the gene matches. CDR3 size: 15 residues. CDR1 and CDR2 from the germline V gene are SGHNT and YYREEE (reference sequence). In DNA, the CDR3 is TGTGCCAGCACCTCGGGCGGGGGGGCGAGAGATACGCAGTATTTT. This gives the protein CASTSGGGARDTQYF.

The chain combines TRBV5-4 with TRBJ1-2, with D maybe TRBD1 (6 bases). The CDR3 runs 14 residues. Germline CDR1 SGHNT, CDR2 YYREEE (reference sequence). V gave up 3 bases and J gave up 8 bases, with 17 bases separating them. Written as DNA, the CDR3 is TGTGCCAGCAGCTCGTCTAAGACAGGAGAAGGCTACACCTTC. Amino acid sequence: CASSSSKTGEGYTF.

The chain couples TRBV25-1 to TRBJ2-3; the match to TRBD2 covers 14 bases. Germline V CDR1 and CDR2: MGHDK, SYGVNS. The CDR3 extends over 15 amino acids. Losses at the gene ends were 6 bases for V and 4 bases for J; bases not matched to a gene: 3. Here the CDR3 reads CASSRTSGGSDTQYF. The CDR3 DNA follows: TGTGCCAGCAGCAGGACTAGCGGGGGGTCAGATACGCAGTATTTT.

This clonotype was observed a few times. The CDR3 DNA sequence: TGTGCCACTATTTTGAGGACCGGGGAGCTGTTTTTT. Its translation: CATILRTGELFF. The chain combines TRBV6-5 with TRBJ2-2; no clear D gene. Germline lookup yields CDR1 MNHEY and CDR2 SVGAGI. V dropped 10 bases and J dropped 5 bases, with 11 bases sitting between them. The CDR3 has 12 residues.

CDR3 in amino acids: CASSPNGRAQETQYF. Written as DNA, the CDR3 is TGTGCCAGCAGCCCCAATGGCAGGGCCCAAGAGACCCAGTACTTC. V gene TRBV7-8 combines with J gene TRBJ2-5; maybe TRBD1 (5 bases). The V gene lost 5 bases and the J gene lost 1 base, with 14 bases spanning the gap. This CDR3 has 15 residues. The V gene's germline CDR1 is SGHVS and CDR2 FQNEAQ.

The chain combines TRBV4-2 with TRBJ2-3; 14 nucleotides align to TRBD2. V lost 2 bases to trimming and J lost 2 bases; unmatched junction nucleotides: 9. CDR1 and CDR2 (germline): LGHNA, YNFKEQ. The length of the CDR3 is 19 residues. Written as DNA, the CDR3 is TGTGCCAGCAGCCAACTGATAGGACTAGCGGGGGGAAACACAGATACGCAGTATTTT. Protein product: CASSQLIGLAGGNTDTQYF.

This clonotype appeared many times. This chain joins TRBV7-2 and TRBJ1-4, with D tentatively TRBD1 (5 bases). This CDR3 is 12 amino acids long. Trimming took off 5 bases at V and 11 bases at J, with 12 bases between the two ends. Germline V gene lookup returns CDR1 SGHTA and CDR2 FQGNSA. CDR3 nucleotide sequence: TGTGCCAGCAGCAGGACACGGGATAAACTGTTTTTT. It specifies CASSRTRDKLFF.

This clonotype was seen a handful of times. This chain links TRBV21-1 with TRBJ1-4. TRBV21-1 is a listed pseudogene. The CDR3 loop spans 18 amino acids. The CDR3 DNA follows: TGTGCCAGCAGCAAAGCTAAGACGCTCTATACAACTAATGAAAAACTGTTTTTT. Translation: CASSKAKTLYTTNEKLFF.

This clonotype was observed a few times. J is TRBJ2-1 and V is TRBV12-3 or TRBV12-4; no firm D call. This CDR3 is 13 amino acids long. Trimming shortened V by 6 bases and J by 10 bases, and 16 bases separated the two germline ends. The CDR3 DNA is TGTGCCAGCAGCTCCCTAGGTTCTGCGGAGCAGTTCTTC. It encodes CASSSLGSAEQFF.

This clonotype was counted only a few times. The chain joins TRBV5-1 to TRBJ1-1, with D maybe TRBD1 (6 bases). Germline V gives CDR1 SGHRS, CDR2 YFSETQ. With 4 bases removed from V and 3 bases from J, the gap between germline ends came to 13 bases. The CDR3 is made up of 14 amino acids. CDR3 protein: CASSEGVGYTEAFF. CDR3 bases: TGCGCCAGCAGCGAGGGGGTTGGGTACACTGAAGCTTTCTTT. The full variable domain, with the rest looked up from reference TRBV5-1 and TRBJ1-1, is KAGVTQTPRYLIKTRGQQVTLSCSPISGHRSVSWYQQTPGQGLQFLFEYFSETQRNKGNFPGRFSGRQFSNSRSEMNVSTLELGDSALYLCASSEGVGYTEAFFGQGTRLTVV.

V and J are TRBV29-1 and TRBJ2-3; 9 bases align to TRBD1. This CDR3 has 15 amino acids. With V trimmed by 6 bases and J by 2 bases, 9 bases remained unmatched. Germline loops: CDR1 SQVTM, CDR2 ANQGSEA. The CDR3 reads CSVATGQGVTDTQYF. The CDR3 DNA sequence: TGCAGCGTCGCCACGGGACAGGGCGTCACAGATACGCAGTATTTT.

The chain couples TRBV21-1 to TRBJ2-7; TRBD1 is taken as the D call from the table, unchecked against the DNA. TRBV21-1 is listed as a pseudogene. This CDR3 region has 15 residues. CDR3: CASPNRDSPSYEQYV. DNA of the CDR3: TGTGCCAGCCCAAACAGGGATTCCCCCTCCTACGAGCAGTACGTC.